Below, 24 T cell receptor beta chains from the same sample are listed, as sequenced in a study of blood T cell repertoires in COVID-19. Data came from immunoSEQ multiplex PCR; TCRdb stores just in-frame clones and leaves some out. Among a few hundred thousand clones listed, 80% to 90% were seen once. What was sequenced was PBMCs or T cells enriched from blood (not recorded which). Every receptor here comes from a man aged 18 to 29 who had recovered from COVID-19.

This clone has just one count. The genes are TRBV19 and TRBJ1-5; 9 bases are shared with TRBD1. Per the germline V gene, CDR1 is LNHDA and CDR2 is SQIVND (reference sequence). The CDR3 runs 15 residues. The junction had 5 bases not matched to a gene; V was cut back by 3 bases and J by 5 bases. Here the CDR3 DNA reads TGTGCCAGTAGTATGGGGGGACAGGGTCATCAGCCCCAGCATTTT. It encodes CASSMGGQGHQPQHF.

V gene TRBV7-3 combines with J gene TRBJ1-6, with unresolved D. This CDR3 region has 14 residues. Trimming took off 2 bases at V and 6 bases at J, with 8 bases between the two ends. Germline V gives CDR1 SGHTA, CDR2 FQGTGA. The CDR3 protein is CASSLRHRNSPLHF. DNA of the CDR3: TGTGCCAGCAGCTTACGACACCGTAATTCACCCCTCCACTTT. The variable domain in full, with the rest retrieved from reference TRBV7-3 and TRBJ1-6, is GAGVSQTPSNKVTEKGKYVELRCDPISGHTALYWYRQSLGQGPEFLIYFQGTGAADDSGLPNDRFFAVRPEGSVSTLKIQRTERGDSAVYLCASSLRHRNSPLHFGNGTRLTVT.

V usage is TRBV7-9 and J usage is TRBJ2-7; 12 bases map to TRBD2. CDR3 size: 18 residues. J gave up 1 base and V 1 base, and 8 bases lay outside the gene matches. Germline V CDR1 and CDR2: SEHNR, FQNEAQ (reference sequence). CDR3 in DNA: TGTGCCAGCAGCTTAGTTAGGGGAACTAGCGGGGGGTCCTACGAGCAGTACTTC. Amino acids: CASSLVRGTSGGSYEQYF.

The chain recombines TRBV5-1 with TRBJ2-7; possibly TRBD1 for D (6 bases). Trimming pared 3 bases from V and 1 base from J, leaving 11 bases between. Germline values: CDR1 SGHRS, CDR2 YFSETQ. The CDR3 has 14 amino acids. CDR3 residues: CASSWPGASYEQYF. The CDR3 DNA follows: TGCGCCAGCAGCTGGCCAGGGGCGTCCTACGAGCAGTACTTC.

The genes are TRBV30 and TRBJ2-5; 8 bases align to TRBD2. After removal of 5 bases from V and 4 bases from J, the junction contained 9 bases not matched to a gene. Germline V lookup: CDR1 GTSNPN, CDR2 SVGIG (reference sequence). CDR3 length equals 14 residues. DNA of the CDR3: TGTGCCTGGGACCCGGGACTAGGCCCAGAGACCCAGTACTTC. Translation gives CAWDPGLGPETQYF.

V and J are TRBV7-9 and TRBJ1-1; D is perhaps TRBD1 (5 bases). V lost 2 bases and J lost 1, with 8 bases in between. CDR1 is SEHNR, CDR2 FQNEAQ, per germline (reference sequence). This CDR3 has 14 amino acids. This CDR3 reads CASSLSRANTEAFF. Written as DNA, the CDR3 is TGTGCCAGCAGCTTATCCAGGGCGAACACTGAAGCTTTCTTT.

The V call is TRBV9, the J call TRBJ2-2; D is uncertain. With 4 bases removed from V and 3 bases from J, the gap between germline ends came to 19 bases. Germline lookup yields CDR1 SGDLS and CDR2 YYNGEE. The CDR3 totals 17 residues. The CDR3 sequence is CASSPASNYAHTGELFF. In DNA, the CDR3 is TGTGCCAGCAGCCCGGCCTCGAACTACGCTCACACCGGGGAGCTGTTTTTT.

The chain is built from TRBV25-1 and TRBJ1-5; TRBD1 agrees at 7 bases. CDR3 length: 14 residues. CDR1 is MGHDK and CDR2 is SYGVNS in the germline V gene. With 3 bases clipped from V and 5 bases from J, the junction kept 4 bases outside the gene matches. This chain's CDR3 is CASSDAGGHQPQHF. The DNA for the CDR3 is TGTGCCAGCAGTGACGCAGGGGGACATCAGCCCCAGCATTTT.

This clone was found once. The chain employs TRBV7-3 and TRBJ2-2, with 8 positions matching TRBD1. The J segment lost 3 bases and the V segment lost 5 bases, leaving 2 bases of the junction unmatched. Germline CDR1 and CDR2: SGHTA and FQGTGA. CDR3 length: 14 amino acids. CDR3 in amino acids: CASSVDRDTGELFF. DNA for the CDR3: TGTGCCAGCAGCGTGGACAGGGACACCGGGGAGCTGTTTTTT. Full variable domain (remainder filled in from reference TRBV7-3 and TRBJ2-2): GAGVSQTPSNKVTEKGKYVELRCDPISGHTALYWYRQSLGQGPEFLIYFQGTGAADDSGLPNDRFFAVRPEGSVSTLKIQRTERGDSAVYLCASSVDRDTGELFFGEGSRLTVL.

The chain combines TRBV29-1 with TRBJ2-7, with TRBD2 matching over 7 bases. This CDR3 spans 14 amino acids. Trimming at V came to 6 bases and at J to 2 bases, leaving 10 bases not matched to a gene. Germline values: CDR1 SQVTM, CDR2 ANQGSEA. CDR3 sequence reads: CSVPPTGGPYEQYF. DNA of the CDR3: TGCAGCGTCCCCCCTACGGGGGGACCCTACGAGCAGTACTTC.

The chain couples TRBV7-9 to TRBJ2-7, with 7 nucleotides matching TRBD2. V lost 5 bases to trimming and J lost 6 bases; unmatched junction nucleotides: 10. Germline CDR1 reads SEHNR; CDR2 reads FQNEAQ (reference sequence). This CDR3 comprises 14 residues. CDR3 protein: CASSPTAGVSEQYF. The CDR3 DNA follows: TGTGCCAGCAGCCCCACCGCGGGAGTAAGCGAGCAGTACTTC. Drawing the rest from reference TRBV7-9 and TRBJ2-7, the complete variable domain is DTGVSQNPRHKITKRGQNVTFRCDPISEHNRLYWYRQTLGQGPEFLTYFQNEAQLEKSRLLSDRFSAERPKGSFSTLEIQRTEQGDSAMYLCASSPTAGVSEQYFGPGTRLTVT.

This CDR3 is CASSYRGLAGEQFF. Written as DNA, the CDR3 is TGTGCCAGCAGTTACCGTGGGCTAGCGGGCGAGCAGTTCTTC. V and J are TRBV6-5 and TRBJ2-1; the match to TRBD2 covers 8 bases. CDR3 size: 14 residues. Germline assignment: CDR1 MNHEY and CDR2 SVGAGI. J lost 10 bases, V lost 2 bases, and 7 bases had no gene match.

The genes are TRBV6-5 and TRBJ2-3; TRBD2 matches 9 bases. The CDR3 is made up of 15 amino acids. Unmatched junction bases numbered 4, after V lost 4 bases and J lost 2 bases. Germline lookup yields CDR1 MNHEY and CDR2 SVGAGI. The CDR3 nucleotides read TGTGCCAGCAGTTCCGGGACTAGCTTCACAGATACGCAGTATTTT. Protein: CASSSGTSFTDTQYF.

The chain links TRBV30 to TRBJ2-7; unclear D gene. Looked up from germline, CDR1 is GTSNPN and CDR2 is SVGIG (reference sequence). The CDR3 contains 11 residues. V lost 0 bases and J lost 5, with 5 bases in between. The CDR3 coding sequence is TGTGCCTGGAGTGTCTCGGACGAGCAGTACTTC. It yields the protein CAWSVSDEQYF.

The chain recombines TRBV7-2 with TRBJ2-3, with 8 positions matching TRBD1. CDR3 length: 16 residues. The V and J ends lost 4 bases and 4 bases, in that order; junction bases with no gene match: 10. Germline V lookup: CDR1 SGHTA, CDR2 FQGNSA. This CDR3 is CASSSPDRDTSDTQYF. CDR3 DNA: TGTGCCAGCAGCTCACCGGACAGGGATACATCAGATACGCAGTATTTT.

This sequence joins TRBV9 and TRBJ2-1; no clear D gene. V was trimmed by 4 bases and J by 9 bases, leaving 20 bases between them. The CDR3 totals 15 residues. Germline lookup yields CDR1 SGDLS and CDR2 YYNGEE. The CDR3 DNA sequence: TGTGCCAGCAGCCCTTACTACGTCTCCCCCTCTGAGCAGTTCTTC. It yields the protein CASSPYYVSPSEQFF.

The rearrangement joins TRBV24-1 to TRBJ1-5; the D is unclear. The CDR3 runs to 14 residues. V was pared by 11 bases and J by 0 bases, with 13 bases between. Per the germline V gene, CDR1 is KGHDR and CDR2 is SFDVKD. The CDR3 loop is CARLCRFSNQPQHF. CDR3 DNA: TGTGCCAGACTGTGTCGGTTTAGCAATCAGCCCCAGCATTTT.

This chain uses TRBV3-1 (or the pseudogene TRBV3-2) with TRBJ1-2; 7 bases are a match to TRBD1. Trimming took 0 bases from V and 7 from J; bases not matched to a gene: 8. The CDR3 runs to 15 residues. The germline V gene has CDR1 LGHDT and CDR2 YNNKEL (reference sequence). The CDR3, as DNA: TGTGCCAGCAGCCAAGATCTAACAGGGGTGGGTGGCTACACCTTC. This gives the protein CASSQDLTGVGGYTF.

The chain uses TRBV12-3 or TRBV12-4 and TRBJ1-1; 9 nucleotides line up with TRBD1. With 5 bases clipped from V and 10 bases from J, the junction kept 8 bases outside the gene matches. The length of the CDR3 is 13 residues. CDR3 sequence (DNA): TGTGCCAGCAGTCCGGGACAGGGCTTAACAGCTTTCTTT. Residues: CASSPGQGLTAFF.

The V call is TRBV19, the J call TRBJ2-7; weak D call: TRBD1 (6 bases). Between the trimmed V and J ends, which lost 4 bases and 3 bases, there was a span of 16 bases. Per germline, CDR1 LNHDA and CDR2 SQIVND (reference sequence). The CDR3 has 15 residues. The CDR3 nucleotides are TGTGCCAGTAGTAGTTCCTGGACAGAAGACTACGAGCAGTACTTC. Translation: CASSSSWTEDYEQYF. The full variable domain, in which reference TRBV19 and TRBJ2-7 provide the parts outside the CDR3, is DGGITQSPKYLFRKEGQNVTLSCEQNLNHDAMYWYRQDPGQGLRLIYYSQIVNDFQKGDIAEGYSVSREKKESFPLTVTSAQKNPTAFYLCASSSSWTEDYEQYFGPGTRLTVT.

The chain employs TRBV9 and TRBJ2-1; 9 bases are a match to TRBD2. Germline assignment: CDR1 SGDLS and CDR2 YYNGEE. V lost 0 bases, J lost 5 bases, and 3 bases stayed unmatched. There are 15 residues in the CDR3. CDR3 protein: CASSVVAGANNEQFF. CDR3 nucleotide sequence: TGTGCCAGCAGCGTAGTAGCGGGGGCCAACAATGAGCAGTTCTTC. The variable domain in full, completed from reference TRBV9 and TRBJ2-1, reads DSGVTQTPKHLITATGQRVTLRCSPRSGDLSVYWYQQSLDQGLQFLIQYYNGEERAKGNILERFSAQQFPDLHSELNLSSLELGDSALYFCASSVVAGANNEQFFGPGTRLTVL.

This chain's CDR3 is CASSYSKGQGYNEQFF. The CDR3 DNA reads TGTGCCAGCAGTTACTCGAAAGGACAGGGCTACAATGAGCAGTTCTTC. V gene TRBV6-5 combines with J gene TRBJ2-1, with 8 nucleotides matching TRBD1. The CDR3 extends over 16 amino acids. J was trimmed by 3 bases and V by 0 bases; bases with no gene match: 4. Germline CDR1 reads MNHEY; CDR2 reads SVGAGI.

The genes are TRBV10-3 and TRBJ1-5; TRBD1 agrees at 8 bases. Germline V gene sequence: CDR1 ENHRY, CDR2 SYGVKD. V lost 1 base to trimming and J lost 6 bases; unmatched junction nucleotides: 8. The length of the CDR3 is 16 residues. The CDR3 protein is CAISEFGTGGSQPQHF. In DNA form, the CDR3 reads TGTGCCATCAGTGAGTTTGGGACAGGAGGTAGTCAGCCCCAGCATTTT.

The chain joins TRBV6-2 or TRBV6-3 to TRBJ2-7, with a possible D match to TRBD2 (5 bases). The germline V and J ends were trimmed by 4 bases and 4 bases, with 14 bases remaining between them. This CDR3 contains 14 residues. Germline V gene data show CDR1 as MNHEY and CDR2 as SVGEGT. In nucleotides, the CDR3 is TGTGCCAGCAGTTTGGGCTTAGCGAGGTACGAGCAGTACTTC. It translates to CASSLGLARYEQYF.